This passage covers 8 T cell receptor beta chains from one sample sequenced in a study of T cells in Graves' hyperthyroidism and ophthalmopathy (dated by TCRdb to about 2019). The method behind the library was multiplex PCR. TCRdb records Illumina HiSeq 2000 as the sequencer. The TCR beta CDR3 regions were amplified from the RNA transcripts. A first-round RT-PCR of the TCR CDR3 used the HTBI primer set with the Qiagen OneStep RT-PCR kit. TCRdb itself trimmed the public reads at Q25 with fastp, ran MiXCR and retained productive beta chains. All rows with the same CDR3 protein become a single entry with the most common DNA and genes. The sample table holds roughly 600,000 distinct CDR3 sequences, of which roughly 15% were seen once. Jointly, the top ten make up about an eighth of the sample. The source material was blood. These receptors were collected from a woman aged 50 to 65 with Graves' ophthalmopathy.

At least ten counts were recorded for this clonotype. The junction departs from germline at one end; a sequencing error may be responsible. The CDR3 loop is CTSLQGAYNEQFF. Written as DNA, the CDR3 is TGTACCAGTTTACAGGGGGCATACAATGAGCAGTTCTTC. J is TRBJ2-1 and V is TRBV7-9, with 9 bases identical to TRBD1. The CDR3 spans 13 residues. CDR1 and CDR2 from the germline V gene are SEHNR and FQNEAQ (reference sequence).

This clonotype was detected many times. V and J are TRBV28 and TRBJ2-2; D is possibly TRBD1 or TRBD2 (5 bases each). Germline V lookup: CDR1 MDHEN, CDR2 SYDVKM. This CDR3 is built from 12 residues. V lost 8 bases and J lost 7, with 11 bases in between. The CDR3 DNA follows: TGTGCCAGCTACGACAGCGGCGGGGAGCTGTTTTTT. This translates into CASYDSGGELFF.

With regard to this clonotype: With a much larger clone just one base away, this may be a read error. The chain uses TRBV27 and TRBJ2-1; 8 nucleotides agree with TRBD2. V trimming: 3 bases; J trimming: 1 base; junction bases outside the gene matches: 11. The CDR3 has 18 residues. From germline, CDR1 is MNHEY and CDR2 SMNVEV (reference sequence). The CDR3 protein is CASSLGTGGHISYNEQFF. CDR3 DNA: TGTGCCAGCAGTTTGGGGACGGGAGGGCATATATCCTACAATGAGCAGTTCTTC.

Many counts were recorded for this clonotype. The chain is built from TRBV7-8 and TRBJ1-6, with D unresolved. The CDR3 totals 15 residues. Per the germline V gene, CDR1 is SGHVS and CDR2 is FQNEAQ. V was trimmed by 5 bases and J by 5 bases, leaving 13 bases between them. In DNA form, the CDR3 reads TGTGCCAGCAGCGCCGCGAGGTGGCATAATTCACCCCTCCACTTT. Amino acid sequence: CASSAARWHNSPLHF. The full variable domain, in which reference TRBV7-8 and TRBJ1-6 provide the parts outside the CDR3, is GAGVSQSPRYKVAKRGQDVALRCDPISGHVSLFWYQQALGQGPEFLTYFQNEAQLDKSGLPSDRFFAERPEGSVSTLKIQRTQQEDSAVYLCASSAARWHNSPLHFGNGTRLTVT.

This clonotype showed up many times. This chain uses TRBV6-1 with TRBJ1-3; tentatively, D is TRBD1 (6 bases). Looked up from germline, CDR1 is MNHNS and CDR2 is SASEGT. This CDR3 is built from 17 residues. The ends were cut back, 5 bases at V and 3 bases at J, with 20 bases in the middle. The CDR3 loop is CASSSYRAVGDGNTIYF. CDR3 nucleotides: TGTGCCAGCAGTTCATACAGGGCGGTGGGGGATGGAAACACCATATATTTT.

In regard to this clonotype: At one boundary the junction diverges from the germline segment, which might be a read error. The chain couples TRBV27 to TRBJ2-1; 7 bases fit TRBD1. The CDR3 totals 16 residues. Germline CDR1 reads MNHEY; CDR2 reads SMNVEV (reference sequence). CDR3 amino acids: CATSKFTGAWDNEQFF. CDR3 coding DNA: TGTGCCACCAGTAAATTTACAGGGGCTTGGGACAATGAGCAGTTCTTC.

At least ten counts were recorded for this clonotype. The chain couples TRBV2 to TRBJ1-1; TRBD1 might be the D (6 bases). The CDR3 is made up of 12 amino acids. Germline CDR1 is SNHLY and CDR2 is FYNNEI. V lost 5 bases and J 8 bases, leaving 12 bases between the germline ends. CDR3 in amino acids: CASSYRASEAFF. The CDR3 DNA is TGTGCCAGCAGTTACAGGGCTTCGGAAGCTTTCTTT.

This rearrangement joins TRBV6-1 to TRBJ2-7; TRBD1 matches at 12 bases. J gave up 0 bases and V 6 bases, and 15 bases lay outside the gene matches. This CDR3 is built from 19 residues. The germline gives CDR1 MNHNS, CDR2 SASEGT. The CDR3: CASSEGQGAPGDGSYEQYF. DNA of the CDR3: TGTGCCAGCAGCGAGGGACAGGGGGCTCCCGGGGACGGCTCCTACGAGCAGTACTTC.